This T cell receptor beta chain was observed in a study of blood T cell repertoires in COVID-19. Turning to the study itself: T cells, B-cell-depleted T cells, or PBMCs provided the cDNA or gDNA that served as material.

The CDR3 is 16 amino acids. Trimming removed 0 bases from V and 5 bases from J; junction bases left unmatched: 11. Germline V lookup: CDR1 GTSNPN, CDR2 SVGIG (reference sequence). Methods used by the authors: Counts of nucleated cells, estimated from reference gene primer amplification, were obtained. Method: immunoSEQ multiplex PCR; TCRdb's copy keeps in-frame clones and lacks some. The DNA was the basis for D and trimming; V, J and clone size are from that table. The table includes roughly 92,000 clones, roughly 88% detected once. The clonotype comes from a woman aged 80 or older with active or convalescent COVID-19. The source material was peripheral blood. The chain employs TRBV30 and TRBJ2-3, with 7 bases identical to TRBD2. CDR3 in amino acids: CAWSVYWEGGKDTQYF. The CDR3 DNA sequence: TGTGCCTGGAGTGTATACTGGGAGGGAGGTAAAGATACGCAGTATTTT.